This T cell receptor (beta chain) was observed in a study of blood T cell repertoires in COVID-19. On the study more broadly: Samples came from the United States, Italy and Spain, spanning acute and convalescent COVID-19.

Seattle patient enrollment occurred during active infection, with longitudinal follow-up thereafter. CDR3 length equals 12 residues. Source study methods: Amplification with reference gene primers provided the estimates of nucleated cell counts. TCRdb's table, derived via immunoSEQ multiplex PCR, lists solely in-frame clones and lacks some. Clone size and the V and J calls come from that table; the DNA yielded D and trimming. The sample consists of approximately 40,000 clones, around nine tenths of them appearing once. The sample consisted of peripheral blood. This TCR derives from a man in his forties or fifties with COVID-19, enrolled during active disease. The V and J genes are TRBV21-1 and TRBJ1-5; the table's D call, TRBD1, was not checked against the DNA. TRBV21-1 is an annotated pseudogene. The CDR3 sequence is CASRQGIQPQHF. In nucleotides, the CDR3 is TGTGCCAGCCGACAGGGTATTCAGCCCCAGCATTTT.